This TCR beta chain was recorded in a study of a mutant IDH1 vaccine in newly diagnosed glioma. On the study more broadly: Initiation of the vaccine course occurred 4-6 weeks after radiotherapy alone, or alongside temozolomide cycles. At week 35 came visit V12, and visit V13 followed at week 47. Patients arrived already treated with radiotherapy, temozolomide, or both, most having had both. Whole-study results and caveats: Changes to the top peripheral T cell clonotypes appeared unrelated to pseudoprogression.

On this clone itself: The antigen is unknown.

Profiling relied on immunoSEQ multiplex PCR, and the TCRdb table lists in-frame clones only, not all of them. The sample has tens of thousands of clones, about 81% seen once. The CDR3 has 17 residues. Germline CDR1 and CDR2: SGHRS and YFSETQ. Losses at the gene ends were 3 bases for V and 4 bases for J; bases not matched to a gene: 12. Time point here: week 47, end of study. What each vaccine dose contained was 300 ug of mutant IDH1 20-mer peptide, accompanied by topical imiquimod. The chain is built from TRBV5-1 and TRBJ1-2; 10 nucleotides match TRBD1. This TCR came from a woman aged 30 to 39 with glioma. Some clones in this sample may be carry-over from other donors' samples. Source: PBMCs, taken from a glioma patient whose treatment included an IDH1 peptide vaccine. The CDR3 sequence is CASSYQPTGGRSYGYTF. CDR3 nucleotide sequence: TGCGCCAGCAGCTACCAACCGACAGGGGGCAGGAGCTATGGCTACACCTTC. The variable domain in full, with the rest retrieved from reference TRBV5-1 and TRBJ1-2, is KAGVTQTPRYLIKTRGQQVTLSCSPISGHRSVSWYQQTPGQGLQFLFEYFSETQRNKGNFPGRFSGRQFSNSRSEMNVSTLELGDSALYLCASSYQPTGGRSYGYTFGSGTRLTVV.